The 10 T cell receptor beta chains presented below share a single source sample, sequenced in a study of cytomegalovirus exposure and HLA in healthy donors. PCR was performed using 60 Vbeta and 13 Jbeta primers. Assay: immunoSEQ multiplex PCR; the TCRdb copy retains only in-frame clones and omits some. The sample gives 110,000 to 150,000 clones, roughly three quarters of which show up once; approximately 3% is in the top ten. The source material was PBMCs. The receptors were sampled from a female donor in good health and CMV-seronegative.

The rearrangement links TRBV9 to TRBJ1-1; D ambiguous. From germline, CDR1 is SGDLS and CDR2 YYNGEE. The CDR3 sequence is 13 residues long. V was trimmed by 0 bases and J by 5 bases, leaving 8 bases between them. The CDR3 is CASSVEAVTEAFF. The CDR3 DNA reads TGTGCCAGCAGCGTAGAGGCGGTAACTGAAGCTTTCTTT.

The chain is built from TRBV5-1 and TRBJ2-7; 9 bases agree with TRBD1. The CDR3 sequence is 17 residues long. The V segment lost 4 bases and the J segment 3 bases; nucleotides outside the gene matches: 14. CDR1 SGHRS and CDR2 YFSETQ come from the germline V gene. DNA for the CDR3: TGCGCCAGCAGCCCCGGGACAGGGAAAAAAGGGATCTACGAGCAGTACTTC. Its translation: CASSPGTGKKGIYEQYF. Using reference TRBV5-1 and TRBJ2-7 for the parts outside the CDR3, the full variable domain is KAGVTQTPRYLIKTRGQQVTLSCSPISGHRSVSWYQQTPGQGLQFLFEYFSETQRNKGNFPGRFSGRQFSNSRSEMNVSTLELGDSALYLCASSPGTGKKGIYEQYFGPGTRLTVT.

V usage is TRBV9 and J usage is TRBJ2-3; possibly TRBD2 for D (6 bases). This CDR3 comprises 15 residues. Per the germline V gene, CDR1 is SGDLS and CDR2 is YYNGEE. Trimming pared 4 bases from V and 2 bases from J, leaving 14 bases between. The CDR3 coding sequence is TGTGCCAGCAGCTCCGGGGGTGCCCTCACAGATACGCAGTATTTT. Translated, it gives CASSSGGALTDTQYF.

The rearrangement joins TRBV5-4 to TRBJ2-7; 11 bases match TRBD2. The V gene's germline CDR1 is SGHNT and CDR2 YYREEE (reference sequence). CDR3 length equals 14 residues. Trimming cost V 9 bases and J 4 bases; bases outside gene matches: 9. CDR3 coding DNA: TGTGCCACCCGGGAGGCTAGCGGGGGGTACGAGCAGTACTTC. As protein: CATREASGGYEQYF.

The V call is TRBV11-3, the J call TRBJ1-6; D gene unclear. V was shortened by 3 bases and J by 8 bases, with 17 bases between the two germline ends. The CDR3 sequence is 16 residues long. Germline V lookup: CDR1 SGHNT, CDR2 YENEEA. CDR3 region: CASSLGGGGSDSPLHF. CDR3 DNA sequence: TGTGCCAGCAGCTTGGGAGGAGGAGGGTCGGATTCACCCCTCCACTTT.

This clone was detected a few times. The sample carries other DNA sequences with the same CDR3. The chain couples TRBV7-2 to TRBJ2-3; D perhaps matches TRBD2 (5 bases). The germline gives CDR1 SGHTA, CDR2 FQGNSA. With 5 bases removed from V and 2 bases from J, the gap between germline ends came to 8 bases. The CDR3 extends over 13 amino acids. The CDR3 nucleotides are TGTGCCAGCAGCCCCCTAGCCACAGATACGCAGTATTTT. Protein: CASSPLATDTQYF.

The chain carries TRBV9 and TRBJ2-7, with TRBD2 matching over 7 bases. CDR3 length: 16 residues. CDR1 SGDLS and CDR2 YYNGEE come from the germline V gene. The V and J ends lost 0 bases and 6 bases, in that order; junction bases with no gene match: 12. The CDR3 reads CASSVAGAGDGREQYF. CDR3 DNA sequence: TGTGCCAGCAGCGTAGCCGGCGCGGGAGACGGTCGCGAGCAGTACTTC.

The chain links TRBV2 to TRBJ1-2; possible D gene TRBD1, 5 bases. Between the trimmed V and J ends, which lost 5 bases and 6 bases, there was a span of 16 bases. This CDR3 comprises 14 residues. Germline V CDR1 and CDR2: SNHLY, FYNNEI. The CDR3 DNA reads TGTGCCAGCAGTAACCGGGACTCCTTTAATGGCTACACCTTC. Protein: CASSNRDSFNGYTF.

This rearrangement joins TRBV7-9 to TRBJ2-3; tentatively, D is TRBD2 (6 bases). The germline gives CDR1 SEHNR, CDR2 FQNEAQ (reference sequence). This CDR3 is built from 14 residues. The germline V and J ends were trimmed by 8 bases and 0 bases, with 12 bases remaining between them. CDR3 sequence (DNA): TGTGCCAGCTCGGAGGGTTTAAGCACAGATACGCAGTATTTT. It translates to CASSEGLSTDTQYF.

The V and J genes are TRBV11-3 and TRBJ2-7; 7 nucleotides line up with TRBD2. Germline assignment: CDR1 SGHNT and CDR2 YENEEA. With V trimmed by 1 base and J by 7 bases, 7 bases remained unmatched. The CDR3 totals 14 residues. CDR3: CASSLARLAQEQYF. DNA of the CDR3: TGTGCCAGCAGCTTAGCCCGACTAGCCCAAGAGCAGTACTTC.